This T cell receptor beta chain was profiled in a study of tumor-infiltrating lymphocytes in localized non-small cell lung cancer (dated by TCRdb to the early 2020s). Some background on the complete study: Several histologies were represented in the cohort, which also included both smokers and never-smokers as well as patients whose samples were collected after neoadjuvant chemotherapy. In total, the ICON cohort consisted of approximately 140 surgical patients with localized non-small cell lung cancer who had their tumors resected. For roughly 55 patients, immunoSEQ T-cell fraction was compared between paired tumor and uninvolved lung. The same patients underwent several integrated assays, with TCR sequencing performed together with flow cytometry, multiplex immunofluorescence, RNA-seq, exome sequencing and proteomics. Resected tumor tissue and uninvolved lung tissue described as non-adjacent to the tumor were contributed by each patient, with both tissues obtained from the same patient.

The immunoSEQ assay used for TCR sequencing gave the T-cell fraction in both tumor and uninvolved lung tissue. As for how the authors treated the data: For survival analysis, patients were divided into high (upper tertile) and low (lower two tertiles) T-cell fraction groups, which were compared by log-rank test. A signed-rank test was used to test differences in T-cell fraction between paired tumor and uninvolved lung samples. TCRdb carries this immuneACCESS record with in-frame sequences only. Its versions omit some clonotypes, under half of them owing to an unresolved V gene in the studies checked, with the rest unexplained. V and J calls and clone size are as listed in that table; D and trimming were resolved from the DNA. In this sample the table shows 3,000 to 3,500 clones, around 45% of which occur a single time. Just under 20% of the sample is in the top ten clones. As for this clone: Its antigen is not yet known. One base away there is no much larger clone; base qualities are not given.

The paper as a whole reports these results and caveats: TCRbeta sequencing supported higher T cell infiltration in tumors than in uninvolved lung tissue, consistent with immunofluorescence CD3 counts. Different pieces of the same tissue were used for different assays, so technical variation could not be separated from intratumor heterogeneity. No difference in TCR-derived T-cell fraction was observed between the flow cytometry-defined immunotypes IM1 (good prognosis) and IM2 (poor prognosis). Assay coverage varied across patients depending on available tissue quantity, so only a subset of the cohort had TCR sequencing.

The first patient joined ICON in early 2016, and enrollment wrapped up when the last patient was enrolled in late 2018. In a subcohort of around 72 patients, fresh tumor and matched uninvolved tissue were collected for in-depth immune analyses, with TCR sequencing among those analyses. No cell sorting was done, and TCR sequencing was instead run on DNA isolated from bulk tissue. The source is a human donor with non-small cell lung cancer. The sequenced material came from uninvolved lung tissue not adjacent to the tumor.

The CDR3 here reads CASSLVGGRALNEQFF. The sequenced DNA is TGTGCCAGCAGCTTAGTAGGCGGGAGGGCATTAAATGAGCAGTTCTTC. The rearranged segments are TRBV7-2 and TRBJ2-1; 9 bases in between match TRBD2. Compared with germline, V lacks 1 base and J lacks 7 bases; bases without a gene match: 8. Via the germline V gene, CDR1 is SGHTA and CDR2 FQGNSA. From the cysteine up to the phenylalanine, the CDR3 has a length of 16 residues. Only the CDR3 part of the read is kept: 48 bases, read in frame from the first base. With all but the CDR3 taken from the reference TRBV7-2 and TRBJ2-1 genes, the full variable domain is: GAGVSQSPSNKVTEKGKDVELRCDPISGHTALYWYRQSLGQGLEFLIYFQGNSAPDKSGLPSDRFSAERTGGSVSTLTIQRTQQEDSAVYLCASSLVGGRALNEQFFGPGTRLTVL.